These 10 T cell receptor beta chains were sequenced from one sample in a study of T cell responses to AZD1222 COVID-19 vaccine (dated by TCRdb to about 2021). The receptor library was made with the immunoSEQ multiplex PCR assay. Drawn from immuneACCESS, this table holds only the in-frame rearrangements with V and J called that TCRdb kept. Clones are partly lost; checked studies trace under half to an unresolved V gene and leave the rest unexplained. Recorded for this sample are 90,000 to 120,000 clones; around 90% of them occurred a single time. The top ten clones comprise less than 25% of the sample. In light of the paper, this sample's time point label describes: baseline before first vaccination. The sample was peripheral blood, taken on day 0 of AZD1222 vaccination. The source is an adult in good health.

This CDR3 reads CASSLYGTSPDTQYF. In DNA form, the CDR3 reads TGTGCCAGCAGTTTATATGGGACTAGCCCAGATACGCAGTATTTT. This rearrangement joins TRBV27 to TRBJ2-3; TRBD2 agrees at 9 bases. J was trimmed by 4 bases and V by 1 base; bases with no gene match: 3. This CDR3 comprises 15 residues. Germline lookup yields CDR1 MNHEY and CDR2 SMNVEV (reference sequence).

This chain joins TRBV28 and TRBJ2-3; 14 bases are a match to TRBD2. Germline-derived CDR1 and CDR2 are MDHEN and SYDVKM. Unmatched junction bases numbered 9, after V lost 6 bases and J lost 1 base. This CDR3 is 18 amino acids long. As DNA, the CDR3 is TGTGCCAGCAGCCAGACTAGCGGGGGGGCTTTTGGCACAGATACGCAGTATTTT. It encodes CASSQTSGGAFGTDTQYF.

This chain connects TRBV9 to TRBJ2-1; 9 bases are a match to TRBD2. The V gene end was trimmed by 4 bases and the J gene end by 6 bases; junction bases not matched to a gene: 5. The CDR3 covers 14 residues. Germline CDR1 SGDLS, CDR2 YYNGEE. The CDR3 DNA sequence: TGTGCCAGCAGCCTAGGCGGGGGGGCCAATGAGCAGTTCTTC. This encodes CASSLGGGANEQFF. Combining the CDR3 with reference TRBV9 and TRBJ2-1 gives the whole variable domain DSGVTQTPKHLITATGQRVTLRCSPRSGDLSVYWYQQSLDQGLQFLIQYYNGEERAKGNILERFSAQQFPDLHSELNLSSLELGDSALYFCASSLGGGANEQFFGPGTRLTVL.

The CDR3 spells CASSRSGGSREQYF. The CDR3 DNA reads TGTGCCAGCAGCCGTAGCGGGGGAAGCAGGGAGCAGTACTTC. V and J are TRBV3-1 (or the pseudogene TRBV3-2) and TRBJ2-7; TRBD2 matches at 9 bases. CDR1 and CDR2 (germline): LGHDT, YNNKEL (reference sequence). The CDR3 runs to 14 residues. The J segment lost 7 bases and the V segment lost 4 bases, leaving 8 bases of the junction unmatched.

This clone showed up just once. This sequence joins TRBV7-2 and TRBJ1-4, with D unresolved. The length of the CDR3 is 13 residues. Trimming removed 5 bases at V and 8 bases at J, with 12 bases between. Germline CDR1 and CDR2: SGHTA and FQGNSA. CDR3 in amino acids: CASSPPEEEKLFF. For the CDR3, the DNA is TGTGCCAGCAGCCCCCCCGAGGAGGAAAAACTGTTTTTT.

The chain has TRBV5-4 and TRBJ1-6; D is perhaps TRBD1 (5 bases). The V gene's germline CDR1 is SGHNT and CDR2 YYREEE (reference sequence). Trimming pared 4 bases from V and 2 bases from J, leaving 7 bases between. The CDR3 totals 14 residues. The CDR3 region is CASSEGAYNSPLHF. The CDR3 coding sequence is TGTGCCAGCAGCGAAGGGGCCTATAATTCACCCCTCCACTTT.

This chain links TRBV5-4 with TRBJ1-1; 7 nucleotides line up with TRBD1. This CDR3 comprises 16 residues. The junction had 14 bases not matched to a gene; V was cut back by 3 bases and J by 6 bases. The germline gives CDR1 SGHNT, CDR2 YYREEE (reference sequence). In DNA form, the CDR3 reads TGTGCCAGCAGCTCCCCGGGAGGGGGCGAAGGGTCTGAAGCTTTCTTT. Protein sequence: CASSSPGGGEGSEAFF.

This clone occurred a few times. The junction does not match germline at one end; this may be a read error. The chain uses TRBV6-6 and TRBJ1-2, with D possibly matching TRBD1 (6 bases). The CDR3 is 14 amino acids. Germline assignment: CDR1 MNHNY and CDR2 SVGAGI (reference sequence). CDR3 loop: CASRKDSSFYDYTF. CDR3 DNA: TGTGCCAGCAGAAAGGACAGTTCCTTCTATGACTACACCTTC.

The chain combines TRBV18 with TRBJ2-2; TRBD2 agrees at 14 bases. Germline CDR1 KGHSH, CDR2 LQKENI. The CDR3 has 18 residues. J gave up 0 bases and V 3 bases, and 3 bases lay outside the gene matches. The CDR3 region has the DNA TGTGCCAGCTCACCGGGGACTAGCGGGGGAGCGAACACCGGGGAGCTGTTTTTT. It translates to CASSPGTSGGANTGELFF.

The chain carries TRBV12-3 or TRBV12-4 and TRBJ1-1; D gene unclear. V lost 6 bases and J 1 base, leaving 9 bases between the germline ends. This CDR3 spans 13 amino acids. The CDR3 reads CASSLTENTEAFF. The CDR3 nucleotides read TGTGCCAGCAGCCTCACAGAGAACACTGAAGCTTTCTTT.